The sequence of this T cell receptor beta chain was determined in a study of blood T cell repertoires in COVID-19. Authors' data handling: By means of reference gene primer amplification, nucleated cell counts were estimated. Sequencing was performed with immunoSEQ multiplex PCR; in TCRdb, only in-frame clones are kept and a portion is missing. V and J calls and clone size are copied from that table; D and trimming were computed from the DNA. The sample contains about 250,000 clones, 80% to 85% of which appear only once. The V segment lost 4 bases and the J segment 1 base; nucleotides outside the gene matches: 6. CDR1 is SGHRS, CDR2 YFSETQ, per germline. CDR3 size: 17 residues. This clone came up once.

Material for sequencing was peripheral blood. The rearrangement joins TRBV5-1 to TRBJ2-2; TRBD2 aligns across 11 bases. The source of this sequence is a man aged 35 to 55 with acute or convalescent COVID-19. The CDR3 sequence is CASSPGTSGGNTGELFF. The DNA for the CDR3 is TGCGCCAGCAGCCCGGGGACTAGCGGAGGGAACACCGGGGAGCTGTTTTTT.